Listed here are 16 T cell receptor beta chains from one sample, sequenced in a study of siplizumab effects on memory and regulatory T cells (dated by TCRdb to between 2017 and 2020). Library construction relied on the immunoSEQ multiplex PCR assay. Not all clones reach the TCRdb copy of this immuneACCESS table, which keeps in-frame sequences only. Checked studies attribute under half of the gap to unresolved V genes and leave the rest unexplained. The sample table shows roughly 56,000 clones, and more than 80% are seen once. The ten largest account for about 40% of the sample. Sequenced input: CD8+ T cells sorted from blood. These receptors all come from a human donor in good health.

V gene TRBV15 combines with J gene TRBJ1-2; the match to TRBD1 covers 7 bases. Germline CDR1 reads LNHNV; CDR2 reads YYDKDF (reference sequence). This CDR3 has 14 amino acids. V lost 5 bases, J lost 5 bases, and 8 bases stayed unmatched. The CDR3 here is CATSASGTVYGYTF. CDR3 nucleotide sequence: TGTGCCACCAGCGCCTCCGGGACAGTATATGGCTACACCTTC.

The chain links TRBV7-6 to TRBJ2-5; tentative D call: TRBD1 (5 bases). Trimming removed 0 bases from V and 5 bases from J, with 10 bases in between. Germline loops: CDR1 SGHVS, CDR2 FNYEAQ. The CDR3 is made up of 14 amino acids. Written as DNA, the CDR3 is TGTGCCAGCAGCTTAGCAGCAGGGCTGGAGACCCAGTACTTC. Translating gives CASSLAAGLETQYF. The full variable domain, completed using reference TRBV7-6 and TRBJ2-5, is GAGVSQSPRYKVTKRGQDVALRCDPISGHVSLYWYRQALGQGPEFLTYFNYEAQQDKSGLPNDRFSAERPEGSISTLTIQRTEQRDSAMYRCASSLAAGLETQYFGPGTRLLVL.

The rearrangement joins TRBV21-1 to TRBJ1-2. TRBV21-1 is a pseudogene segment. The CDR3 contains 13 residues. The CDR3: CASSKFPPYGYTF. CDR3 sequence (DNA): TGTGCCAGCAGCAAATTTCCCCCCTATGGCTACACCTTC.

The chain employs TRBV28 and TRBJ2-3; TRBD2 matches 10 bases. CDR3 length equals 20 residues. In germline, CDR1 is MDHEN, CDR2 SYDVKM. V shed 5 bases, J shed 0 bases, and the junction held 17 bases outside the gene matches. In DNA form, the CDR3 reads TGTGCCAGCAGTGCAAGACTAGCGGGCCCTCCAAGGGGTAGCACAGATACGCAGTATTTT. Encoded protein: CASSARLAGPPRGSTDTQYF.

The chain has TRBV6-5 and TRBJ2-1; D ambiguous. This CDR3 is built from 14 residues. Germline V CDR1 and CDR2: MNHEY, SVGAGI. V was cut by 0 bases and J by 3 bases, with 6 bases left in between. The DNA for the CDR3 is TGTGCCAGCAGTTACTCGAGAGTCTACAATGAGCAGTTCTTC. As protein: CASSYSRVYNEQFF.

The chain joins TRBV13 to TRBJ1-2; tentative D call: TRBD1 (5 bases). Looked up from germline, CDR1 is PRHDT and CDR2 is FYEKMQ (reference sequence). V gave up 3 bases and J gave up 6 bases, with 17 bases separating them. The CDR3 length is 15 residues. The CDR3 reads CASSFGHRDLDGYTF. As DNA, the CDR3 is TGTGCCAGCAGCTTTGGACACCGGGACCTCGATGGCTACACCTTC.

The chain has TRBV7-6 and TRBJ2-1; TRBD2 matches at 7 bases. The germline gives CDR1 SGHVS, CDR2 FNYEAQ. The V segment lost 3 bases and the J segment 5 bases; nucleotides outside the gene matches: 16. The length of the CDR3 is 18 residues. The CDR3 DNA reads as TGTGCCAGCAGCTTCTTGCCCCAGGCAGGCGGGGGAAACAATGAGCAGTTCTTC. It encodes CASSFLPQAGGGNNEQFF.

The V call is TRBV29-1, the J call TRBJ2-4; 13 bases align to TRBD2. V was pared by 4 bases and J by 6 bases, with 6 bases of the junction left unmatched. CDR3 length: 15 residues. Germline assignment: CDR1 SQVTM and CDR2 ANQGSEA. The CDR3 loop reads CSVGGRTSGGNIQYF. The CDR3 nucleotides read TGCAGCGTTGGGGGAAGGACTAGCGGGGGAAACATTCAGTACTTC.

The chain links TRBV2 to TRBJ2-7, with 9 bases that match TRBD2. The V and J ends lost 11 bases and 0 bases, in that order; junction bases with no gene match: 17. Germline V gene lookup returns CDR1 SNHLY and CDR2 FYNNEI. This CDR3 has 17 amino acids. The CDR3 DNA reads TGTGCCGGCCTCGACTCTTTAGCGGGAGCCCTCTCCTACGAGCAGTACTTC. Encoded protein: CAGLDSLAGALSYEQYF.

This chain joins TRBV19 and TRBJ2-1, with a tentative D call TRBD1 (5 bases). CDR1 and CDR2 (germline): LNHDA, SQIVND (reference sequence). The CDR3 runs 18 residues. V dropped 2 bases and J dropped 3 bases, with 20 bases sitting between them. The CDR3 nucleotides read TGTGCCAGTAGTATACTCTCAATAGGCGACAGTCACTACAATGAGCAGTTCTTC. Its translation is CASSILSIGDSHYNEQFF.

The V call is TRBV7-6, the J call TRBJ2-3; D might be TRBD2 (6 bases). The CDR3 loop spans 14 amino acids. Germline assignment: CDR1 SGHVS and CDR2 FNYEAQ. V lost 1 base to trimming and J lost 14 bases, with 19 bases between them. CDR3 amino acids: CASSLELAAKGMYF. DNA for the CDR3: TGTGCCAGCAGCTTAGAATTAGCGGCCAAAGGAATGTATTTT.

This clone was seen a few times. This chain connects TRBV28 to TRBJ2-7; the D call may be TRBD1 or TRBD2 (5 bases each). This CDR3 region has 15 residues. The V and J ends lost 6 bases and 7 bases respectively, with 22 bases between them. CDR1 and CDR2 from the germline V gene are MDHEN and SYDVKM. In nucleotides, the CDR3 is TGTGCCAGCAGCCGGAAAGGGACCCTTTTTTTAGAGCAGTACTTC. It specifies CASSRKGTLFLEQYF.

The V gene is TRBV7-9, the J gene TRBJ1-5, with D possibly being TRBD1 (5 bases). V was cut by 0 bases and J by 6 bases, with 15 bases left in between. The germline CDR1 and CDR2 sequences are SEHNR and FQNEAQ (reference sequence). This CDR3 has 16 residues. CDR3 amino acids: CASSLALVGGGQPQHF. The CDR3 DNA is TGTGCCAGCAGCTTAGCGCTGGTCGGGGGAGGTCAGCCCCAGCATTTT.

The chain couples TRBV4-3 to TRBJ2-2; D gene unclear. Trimming took 1 base from V and 3 from J, leaving 15 bases between them. The germline gives CDR1 LGHNA, CDR2 YSLEER. The CDR3 covers 17 residues. This CDR3 reads CASSQAKGSRDTGELFF. The CDR3 nucleotides read TGCGCCAGCAGCCAAGCCAAGGGATCTAGGGACACCGGGGAGCTGTTTTTT.

The genes are TRBV6-1 and TRBJ2-3; possibly TRBD1 for D (6 bases). Per germline, CDR1 MNHNS and CDR2 SASEGT. V lost 1 base and J 6 bases, leaving 8 bases between the germline ends. The CDR3 has 13 residues. CDR3 loop: CASSEVGADTQYF. The CDR3 DNA is TGTGCCAGCAGTGAAGTGGGGGCGGATACGCAGTATTTT.

This chain links TRBV10-1 with TRBJ2-1; 7 bases are shared with TRBD2. This CDR3 spans 15 amino acids. V shed 4 bases and J 7 bases; nucleotides not matched to a gene: 10. Germline V gene data show CDR1 as WNHNN and CDR2 as SYGVQD (reference sequence). The CDR3 here is CASSVRGGQVNEQFF. In DNA, the CDR3 is TGCGCCAGCAGTGTGCGGGGAGGGCAAGTGAATGAGCAGTTCTTC.